Shown below are 22 T cell receptor beta chains from a single sample sequenced in a study of blood T cell repertoires in COVID-19. Only in-frame clones appear in the TCRdb table, and some are missing; sequencing was by immunoSEQ multiplex PCR. The sample shows under 45,000 clones, 65% to 80% of them seen only once. Sequencing was carried out using peripheral blood. The source of these receptors is a man at least 80 years old with acute or convalescent COVID-19.

This clone was picked up a small number of times. The chain employs TRBV5-1 and TRBJ2-1, with TRBD2 matching over 12 bases. Per germline, CDR1 SGHRS and CDR2 YFSETQ. The CDR3 consists of 17 residues. With 1 base clipped from V and 9 bases from J, the junction kept 11 bases outside the gene matches. The CDR3: CASSLSPSGGGTGEQFF. The CDR3 nucleotides read TGCGCCAGCAGCTTGTCGCCTAGCGGGGGGGGTACAGGTGAGCAGTTCTTC.

This chain uses TRBV16 with TRBJ2-1; D may be TRBD2 (5 bases). The germline CDR1 and CDR2 sequences are KGHSY and FQNENV. The CDR3 covers 16 residues. V was clipped by 1 base and J by 1 base, with 11 bases between them. The CDR3 coding sequence is TGTGCCAGCAGCCAATTATCGGGGAATTCCTACAATGAGCAGTTCTTC. It encodes CASSQLSGNSYNEQFF. Complete variable domain (other parts from reference TRBV16 and TRBJ2-1): GEEVAQTPKHLVRGEGQKAKLYCAPIKGHSYVFWYQQVLKNEFKFLISFQNENVFDETGMPKERFSAKCLPNSPCSLEIQATKLEDSAVYFCASSQLSGNSYNEQFFGPGTRLTVL.

This clone was seen just once. The chain couples TRBV6-5 to TRBJ2-7; 14 bases align to TRBD2. In germline, CDR1 is MNHEY, CDR2 SVGAGI. This CDR3 is built from 15 residues. Trimming took 6 bases from V and 3 from J; bases not matched to a gene: 4. CDR3 sequence reads: CASSPGTSGSYEQYF. For the CDR3, the DNA is TGTGCCAGCAGCCCAGGGACTAGCGGGAGCTACGAGCAGTACTTC.

The chain employs TRBV28 and TRBJ1-1, with D possibly being TRBD1 (6 bases). The CDR3 runs 14 residues. Germline loops: CDR1 MDHEN, CDR2 SYDVKM. V was shortened by 2 bases and J by 5 bases, with 12 bases between the two germline ends. In nucleotides, the CDR3 is TGTGCCAGCAGTTTAGCAGGGGTTGGGACTGAAGCTTTCTTT. As protein: CASSLAGVGTEAFF.

This chain joins TRBV12-3 or TRBV12-4 and TRBJ1-2; 9 nucleotides line up with TRBD1. The CDR3 consists of 12 residues. V lost 5 bases to trimming and J lost 9 bases; unmatched junction nucleotides: 4. The CDR3, as DNA: TGTGCCAGCAGTACGGGACAGGGAAGCTACACCTTC. Translating it yields CASSTGQGSYTF.

Written as DNA, the CDR3 is TGTGCCAGCACCCTGGCGGAGACTGGGGCCAACGTCCTGACTTTC. Translating it yields CASTLAETGANVLTF. The V and J genes are TRBV6-4 and TRBJ2-6; D remains ambiguous. V was pared by 7 bases and J by 2 bases, with 12 bases between. Germline CDR1 is MRHNA and CDR2 is SNTAGT. This CDR3 comprises 15 residues.

The chain is built from TRBV9 and TRBJ2-2, with 7 bases aligning to TRBD2. Germline V CDR1 and CDR2: SGDLS, YYNGEE. The CDR3 has 15 residues. V dropped 0 bases and J dropped 4; count of bases not matched to a gene: 3. Here the CDR3 DNA reads TGTGCCAGCAGCGTAGTAGCGGGTTCCACCGGGGAGCTGTTTTTT. It codes for CASSVVAGSTGELFF.

The gene calls are TRBV5-1 and TRBJ2-3, with 9 bases lining up with TRBD1. V lost 8 bases, J lost 3 bases, and 13 bases stayed unmatched. Germline CDR1 is SGHRS and CDR2 is YFSETQ. CDR3 size: 16 residues. Here the CDR3 DNA reads TGCGCCAGTACGAAAGACCGACAGGGGGAGACAGATACGCAGTATTTT. Protein product: CASTKDRQGETDTQYF.

The CDR3 sequence is CASSQANNEQFF. The CDR3 DNA follows: TGTGCCAGCAGCCAGGCAAATAATGAGCAGTTCTTC. The chain carries TRBV3-1 (or the pseudogene TRBV3-2) and TRBJ2-1; D remains ambiguous. Germline CDR1 reads LGHDT; CDR2 reads YNNKEL (reference sequence). V lost 3 bases to trimming and J lost 7 bases, with 7 bases between them. This CDR3 spans 12 amino acids.

J is TRBJ2-4 and V is TRBV7-2; D unresolved. The CDR3 has 13 amino acids. V lost 5 bases and J lost 2, with 7 bases in between. Germline assignment: CDR1 SGHTA and CDR2 FQGNSA. CDR3 sequence (DNA): TGTGCCAGCAGCACCCAGTCCAAAAACATTCAGTACTTC. Encoded protein: CASSTQSKNIQYF.

The V gene is TRBV6-5, the J gene TRBJ1-2, with 7 bases lining up with TRBD1. V lost 6 bases and J lost 4; bases outside the gene matches: 8. Germline V gives CDR1 MNHEY, CDR2 SVGAGI. The CDR3 totals 14 residues. The CDR3 spells CASRGTARSYGYTF. CDR3 DNA: TGTGCCAGCAGAGGGACAGCACGTTCCTATGGCTACACCTTC.

The rearrangement links TRBV5-1 to TRBJ1-6; 7 nucleotides agree with TRBD1. This CDR3 region has 16 residues. The germline V gene has CDR1 SGHRS and CDR2 YFSETQ. V lost 4 bases and J lost 6; bases outside the gene matches: 10. The CDR3 reads CASSGSGTESNSPLHF. CDR3 DNA sequence: TGCGCCAGCAGCGGGTCCGGGACAGAGAGTAATTCACCCCTCCACTTT.

The chain carries TRBV6-5 and TRBJ1-1; perhaps TRBD1 as D (5 bases). This CDR3 region has 13 residues. V lost 6 bases to trimming and J lost 1 base, with 9 bases between them. From germline, CDR1 is MNHEY and CDR2 SVGAGI. The CDR3 bases are TGTGCCAGCAGACGACAGACGAACACTGAAGCTTTCTTT. Its translation is CASRRQTNTEAFF.

The rearrangement joins TRBV5-1 to TRBJ2-5; TRBD2 agrees at 8 bases. Germline CDR1 SGHRS, CDR2 YFSETQ. The V and J ends lost 4 bases and 5 bases, in that order; junction bases with no gene match: 7. The length of the CDR3 is 14 residues. The CDR3 DNA reads as TGCGCCAGCAGCCCCGGACTAGCTAGCGAGACCCAGTACTTC. It translates to CASSPGLASETQYF.

The gene calls are TRBV4-1 and TRBJ2-3; 8 bases are shared with TRBD2. Germline CDR1 MGHRA, CDR2 YSYEKL. This CDR3 has 12 residues. J lost 4 bases, V lost 6 bases, and 0 bases had no gene match. As DNA, the CDR3 is TGCGCCAGCAGAGCGGGGGCAGATACGCAGTATTTT. As protein: CASRAGADTQYF.

The count of this clone is one. This chain uses TRBV5-4 with TRBJ2-6; 7 positions agree with TRBD2. V dropped 4 bases and J dropped 1; count of bases not matched to a gene: 2. CDR3 length equals 15 residues. Germline CDR1 reads SGHNT; CDR2 reads YYREEE (reference sequence). The chain's CDR3 is CASSVGGSGANVLTF. The CDR3 bases are TGTGCCAGCAGCGTGGGAGGGTCTGGGGCCAACGTCCTGACTTTC.

In its sample, this clone was seen a few times. The CDR3 region has the DNA TGTGCCATCAGTGAGGCAGGGACTAGCACAGATACGCAGTATTTT. Protein sequence: CAISEAGTSTDTQYF. This rearrangement joins TRBV10-3 to TRBJ2-3, with D perhaps matching TRBD2 (6 bases). This CDR3 comprises 15 residues. Germline CDR1 reads ENHRY; CDR2 reads SYGVKD. The V end was cut by 2 bases, the J end by 0 bases, with 9 bases between.

The chain is built from TRBV7-2 and TRBJ1-4, with TRBD1 as a possible D gene (5 bases). The germline gives CDR1 SGHTA, CDR2 FQGNSA. The CDR3 consists of 14 residues. V was clipped by 5 bases and J by 8 bases, with 15 bases between them. CDR3 residues: CASSRRRGVEKLFF. CDR3 bases: TGTGCCAGCAGCCGGAGGAGGGGTGTAGAAAAACTGTTTTTT. Together with reference TRBV7-2 and TRBJ1-4, the CDR3 gives the full variable domain: GAGVSQSPSNKVTEKGKDVELRCDPISGHTALYWYRQSLGQGLEFLIYFQGNSAPDKSGLPSDRFSAERTGGSVSTLTIQRTQQEDSAVYLCASSRRRGVEKLFFGSGTQLSVL.

This clone occurred a few times. The rearrangement links TRBV2 to TRBJ2-2; 9 positions agree with TRBD2. After removal of 3 bases from V and 3 bases from J, the junction contained 2 bases not matched to a gene. This CDR3 contains 15 residues. In germline, CDR1 is SNHLY, CDR2 FYNNEI. This CDR3 reads CASSDKRGDTGELFF. In nucleotides, the CDR3 is TGTGCCAGCAGTGATAAGCGGGGGGACACCGGGGAGCTGTTTTTT.

The chain is built from TRBV27 and TRBJ1-1; the D gene is possibly TRBD1 (5 bases). Germline V gene lookup returns CDR1 MNHEY and CDR2 SMNVEV (reference sequence). Trimming took 10 bases from V and 5 from J, leaving 17 bases between them. The CDR3 covers 13 residues. In DNA, the CDR3 is TGTGCCACTCGGACGGGACTAGGGACTGAAGCTTTCTTT. Translating gives CATRTGLGTEAFF.

V gene TRBV7-3 combines with J gene TRBJ2-2, with 10 bases lining up with TRBD1. The V segment lost 5 bases and the J segment 7 bases; nucleotides outside the gene matches: 7. Germline V gene data show CDR1 as SGHTA and CDR2 as FQGTGA. The CDR3 length is 15 residues. CDR3 sequence: CASSPRTGGGGELFF. In DNA form, the CDR3 reads TGTGCCAGCAGCCCCCGGACAGGGGGGGGCGGGGAGCTGTTTTTT. Full variable domain (missing parts from reference TRBV7-3 and TRBJ2-2): GAGVSQTPSNKVTEKGKYVELRCDPISGHTALYWYRQSLGQGPEFLIYFQGTGAADDSGLPNDRFFAVRPEGSVSTLKIQRTERGDSAVYLCASSPRTGGGGELFFGEGSRLTVL.

This clone occurred once. This rearrangement joins TRBV12-5 to TRBJ1-2, with D perhaps TRBD1 (6 bases). The CDR3 is made up of 12 amino acids. V gave up 3 bases and J gave up 5 bases, with 7 bases separating them. Germline CDR1 and CDR2: LGHNT and FRNRAP. CDR3 in amino acids: CASGFGQYGYTF. The CDR3 DNA reads TGTGCTAGTGGTTTTGGACAGTATGGCTACACCTTC.